By frequency in the sample, the clone carrying this T cell receptor (beta chain) is medium-sized (0.01 to 0.1%). Its antigen is as yet unknown. Antiretroviral therapy had run roughly three months, about 14 weeks, before follow-up blood collection. No cell fractionation was done, so the repertoire covers all unsorted peripheral blood T cells. This sample was included in a study of HIV-infected patients and healthy controls. Points from the study as a whole: The study did not determine the donors' HLA types. MAIT alpha-chain CDR3s were frequent in healthy controls, depleted in HIV+.

Reverse transcription used around 500 ng RNA and constant-region primers for alpha and beta. Separate chain-specific third strand synthesis with multiplexing indices produced the alpha and beta libraries. The cDNA received a 5' RACE adapter containing a random hexamer plus an SP2 sequencing primer site. Second strand DNA was synthesized using a primer at the SP2 site. TCRdb independently ran MiXCR on the 5' RACE reads; one entry per CDR3 protein. The table lists about 5,700 distinct CDR3 sequences, around 9.5% of them singletons. J gave up 11 bases and V 0 bases, and 16 bases lay outside the gene matches. Germline CDR1 reads LGHDT; CDR2 reads YNNKEL (reference sequence). This CDR3 spans 17 amino acids.

The chain joins TRBV3-1 to TRBJ2-3; TRBD2 agrees at 8 bases. This sequence was found in an adult with HIV infection. Sequenced here: blood, sampled during antiretroviral therapy. The CDR3 DNA follows: TGTGCCAGCAGCCAAGATTACGGCGGGAGGATAGATCGTGGGCAGTATTTT. Its translation is CASSQDYGGRIDRGQYF.